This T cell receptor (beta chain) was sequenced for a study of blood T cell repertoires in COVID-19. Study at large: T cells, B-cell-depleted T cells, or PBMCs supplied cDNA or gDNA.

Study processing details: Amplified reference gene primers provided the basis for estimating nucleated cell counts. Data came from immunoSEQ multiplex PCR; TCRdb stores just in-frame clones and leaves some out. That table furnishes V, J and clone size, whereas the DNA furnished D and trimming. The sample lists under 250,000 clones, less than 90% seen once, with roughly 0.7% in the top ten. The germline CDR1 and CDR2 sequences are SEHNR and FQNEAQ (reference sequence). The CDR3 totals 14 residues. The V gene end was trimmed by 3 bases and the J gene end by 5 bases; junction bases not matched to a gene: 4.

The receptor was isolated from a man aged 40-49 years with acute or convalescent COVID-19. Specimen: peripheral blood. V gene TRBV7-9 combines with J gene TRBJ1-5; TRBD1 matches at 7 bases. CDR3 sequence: CASSFSQGDQPQHF. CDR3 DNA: TGTGCCAGCAGCTTTAGTCAGGGGGATCAGCCCCAGCATTTT.